Below are 7 T cell receptor beta chains sequenced from a single sample in a study of technical replicates of blood from a few donors. Only in-frame clones appear in the TCRdb table, and some are missing; sequencing was by immunoSEQ multiplex PCR. Of under 85,000 clones in the sample, roughly 92% were seen once. Sequenced sample: T cells isolated from PBMCs. These receptors were obtained from a human donor in good health.

The V gene is TRBV30, the J gene TRBJ2-1; the D gene is possibly TRBD2 (6 bases). Per the germline V gene, CDR1 is GTSNPN and CDR2 is SVGIG (reference sequence). V was pared by 1 base and J by 5 bases, with 12 bases between. This CDR3 has 14 residues. DNA for the CDR3: TGTGCCTGGAGTGGGCCTAGCGAAAACAATGAGCAGTTCTTC. The encoded protein is CAWSGPSENNEQFF.

J is TRBJ2-2 and V is TRBV29-1, with D maybe TRBD2 (5 bases). The CDR3 covers 12 residues. V was shortened by 6 bases and J by 5 bases, with 10 bases between the two germline ends. CDR1 and CDR2 from the germline V gene are SQVTM and ANQGSEA. The DNA of the CDR3 is TGCAGCGTCGAGGGCCCGACCGGGGAGCTGTTTTTT. It specifies CSVEGPTGELFF.

V gene TRBV2 combines with J gene TRBJ1-5; 7 bases align to TRBD1. Trimming cost V 5 bases and J 3 bases; bases outside gene matches: 7. The CDR3 extends over 15 amino acids. Looked up from germline, CDR1 is SNHLY and CDR2 is FYNNEI. DNA for the CDR3: TGTGCCAGCAGTACCCGAACAGGGGTCAATCAGCCCCAGCATTTT. Its protein product is CASSTRTGVNQPQHF.

The sample holds one count of this clone. This chain's CDR3 is CASSRGLASREQFF. CDR3 nucleotides: TGTGCCAGCAGCAGGGGACTAGCGTCCAGGGAGCAGTTCTTC. The chain couples TRBV9 to TRBJ2-1; TRBD2 matches 10 bases. In germline, CDR1 is SGDLS, CDR2 YYNGEE. Losses at the gene ends were 4 bases for V and 10 bases for J; bases not matched to a gene: 8. This CDR3 region has 14 residues.

The V call is TRBV9, the J call TRBJ2-7, with 8 positions matching TRBD1. Germline CDR1 and CDR2: SGDLS and YYNGEE. The junction had 12 bases not matched to a gene; V was cut back by 3 bases and J by 4 bases. This CDR3 spans 16 amino acids. The CDR3 bases are TGTGCCAGCAGCGCCCCATTGGGACAGGAGGGTTACGAGCAGTACTTC. Translated: CASSAPLGQEGYEQYF.

The chain combines TRBV5-1 with TRBJ1-1; D not certain. V was clipped by 6 bases and J by 0 bases, with 12 bases between them. CDR1 SGHRS and CDR2 YFSETQ come from the germline V gene. This CDR3 spans 14 amino acids. CDR3 sequence reads: CASTLDILNTEAFF. The DNA for the CDR3 is TGCGCCAGCACTTTAGACATCCTGAACACTGAAGCTTTCTTT.

The gene calls are TRBV30 and TRBJ2-1; 11 nucleotides line up with TRBD2. Germline trimming cut 5 bases from V and 10 bases from J; bases unmatched to any gene: 7. This CDR3 has 13 residues. From germline, CDR1 is GTSNPN and CDR2 SVGIG (reference sequence). The CDR3 sequence is CAWGTSGVGEQFF. CDR3 nucleotide sequence: TGTGCCTGGGGGACTAGCGGCGTGGGAGAGCAGTTCTTC.